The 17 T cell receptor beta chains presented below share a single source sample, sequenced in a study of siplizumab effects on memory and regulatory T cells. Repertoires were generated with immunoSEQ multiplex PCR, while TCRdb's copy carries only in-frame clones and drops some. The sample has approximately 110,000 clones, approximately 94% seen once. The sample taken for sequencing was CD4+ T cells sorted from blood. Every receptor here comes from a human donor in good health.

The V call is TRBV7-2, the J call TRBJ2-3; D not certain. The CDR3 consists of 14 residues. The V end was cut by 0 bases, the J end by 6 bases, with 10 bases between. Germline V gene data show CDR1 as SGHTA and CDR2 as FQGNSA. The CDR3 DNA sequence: TGTGCCAGCAGCTTAGCCTTAGATGCCGATACGCAGTATTTT. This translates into CASSLALDADTQYF.

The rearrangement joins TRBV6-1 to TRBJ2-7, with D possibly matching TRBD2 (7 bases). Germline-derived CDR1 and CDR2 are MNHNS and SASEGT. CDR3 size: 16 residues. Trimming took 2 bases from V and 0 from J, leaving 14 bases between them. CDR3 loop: CASSEWGGPSSYEQYF. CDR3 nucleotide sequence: TGTGCCAGCAGTGAATGGGGGGGGCCAAGCTCCTACGAGCAGTACTTC.

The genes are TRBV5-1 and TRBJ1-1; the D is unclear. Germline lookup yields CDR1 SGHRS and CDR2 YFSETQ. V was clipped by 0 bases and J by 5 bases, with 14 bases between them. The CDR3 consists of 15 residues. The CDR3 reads CASSLDLGGLTEAFF. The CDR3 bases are TGCGCCAGCAGCTTGGATCTCGGAGGATTGACTGAAGCTTTCTTT.

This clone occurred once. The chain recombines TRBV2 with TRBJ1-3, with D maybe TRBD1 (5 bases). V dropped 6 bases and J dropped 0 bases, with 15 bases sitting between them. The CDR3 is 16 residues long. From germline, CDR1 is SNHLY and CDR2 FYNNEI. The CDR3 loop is CASSFDSVLSGNTIYF. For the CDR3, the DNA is TGTGCCAGCAGCTTTGACAGTGTACTCTCTGGAAACACCATATATTTT.

The CDR3 bases are TGTGCCAGCTCCCCCGGAAGCGAAGGGGGGGGTTCCAATCAGCCCCAGCATTTT. Translated, it gives CASSPGSEGGGSNQPQHF. This chain joins TRBV18 and TRBJ1-5; D is perhaps TRBD1 (6 bases). The germline CDR1 and CDR2 sequences are KGHSH and LQKENI. V dropped 6 bases and J dropped 3 bases, with 24 bases sitting between them. CDR3 length equals 18 residues. The full variable domain, in which reference TRBV18 and TRBJ1-5 provide the parts outside the CDR3, is NAGVMQNPRHLVRRRGQEARLRCSPMKGHSHVYWYRQLPEEGLKFMVYLQKENIIDESGMPKERFSAEFPKEGPSILRIQQVVRGDSAAYFCASSPGSEGGGSNQPQHFGDGTRLSIL.

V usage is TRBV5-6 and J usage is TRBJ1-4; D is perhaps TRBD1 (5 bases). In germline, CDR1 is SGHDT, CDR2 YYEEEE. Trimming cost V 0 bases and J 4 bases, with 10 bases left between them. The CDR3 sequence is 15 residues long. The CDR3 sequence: CASSLGRGHNEKLFF. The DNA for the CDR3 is TGTGCCAGCAGCTTGGGAAGGGGCCATAATGAAAAACTGTTTTTT. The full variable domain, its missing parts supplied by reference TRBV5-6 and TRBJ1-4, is DAGVTQSPTHLIKTRGQQVTLRCSPKSGHDTVSWYQQALGQGPQFIFQYYEEEERQRGNFPDRFSGHQFPNYSSELNVNALLLGDSALYLCASSLGRGHNEKLFFGSGTQLSVL.

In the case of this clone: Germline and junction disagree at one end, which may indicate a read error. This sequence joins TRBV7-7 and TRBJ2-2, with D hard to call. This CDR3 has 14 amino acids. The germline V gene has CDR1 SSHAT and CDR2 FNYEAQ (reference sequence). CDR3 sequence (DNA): TGTGCTAGCAGCTCCCCCAACTATCCCGGGGAGCTGTTTTTT. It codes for CASSSPNYPGELFF.

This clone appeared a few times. The DNA for the CDR3 is TGCAGTGCTCCAAATATAGGGTACACCTTC. Residues: CSAPNIGYTF. V is TRBV20-1 and J is TRBJ1-2, with D uncertain. In germline, CDR1 is DFQATT, CDR2 SNEGSKA (reference sequence). Trimming stripped 5 bases from V and 11 bases from J, with 12 bases between. This CDR3 has 10 amino acids.

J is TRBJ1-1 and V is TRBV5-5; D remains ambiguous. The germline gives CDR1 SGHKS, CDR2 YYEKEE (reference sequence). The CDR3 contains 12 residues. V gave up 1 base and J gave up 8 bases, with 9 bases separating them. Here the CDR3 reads CASSLSAKEAFF. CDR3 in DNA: TGTGCCAGCAGCTTGTCAGCGAAAGAAGCTTTCTTT.

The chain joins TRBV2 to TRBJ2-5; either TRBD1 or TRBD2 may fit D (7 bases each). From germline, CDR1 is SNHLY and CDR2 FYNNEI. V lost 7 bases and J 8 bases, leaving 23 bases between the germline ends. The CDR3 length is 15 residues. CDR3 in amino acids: CASTLDSSGGGTQYF. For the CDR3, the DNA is TGTGCCAGCACCCTTGACTCGTCAGGGGGGGGAACCCAGTACTTC. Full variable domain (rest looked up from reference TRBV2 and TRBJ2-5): EPEVTQTPSHQVTQMGQEVILRCVPISNHLYFYWYRQILGQKVEFLVSFYNNEISEKSEIFDDQFSVERPDGSNFTLKIRSTKLEDSAMYFCASTLDSSGGGTQYFGPGTRLLVL.

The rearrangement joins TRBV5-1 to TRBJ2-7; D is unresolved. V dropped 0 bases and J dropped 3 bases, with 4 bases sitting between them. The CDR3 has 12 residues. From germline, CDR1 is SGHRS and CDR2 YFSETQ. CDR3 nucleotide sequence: TGCGCCAGCAGCTTGGGGAACTACGAGCAGTACTTC. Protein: CASSLGNYEQYF.

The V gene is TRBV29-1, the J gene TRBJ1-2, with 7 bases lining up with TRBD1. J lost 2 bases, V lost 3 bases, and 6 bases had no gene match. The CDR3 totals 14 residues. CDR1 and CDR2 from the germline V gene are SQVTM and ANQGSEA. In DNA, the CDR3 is TGCAGCGTTGATAGTGGACAGGAGAACTATGGCTACACCTTC. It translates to CSVDSGQENYGYTF.

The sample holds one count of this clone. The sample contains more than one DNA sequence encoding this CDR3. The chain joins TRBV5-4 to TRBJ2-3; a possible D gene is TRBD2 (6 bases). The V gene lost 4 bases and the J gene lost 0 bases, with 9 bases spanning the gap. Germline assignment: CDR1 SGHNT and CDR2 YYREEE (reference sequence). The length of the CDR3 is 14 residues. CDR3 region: CASSPGTSTDTQYF. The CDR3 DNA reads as TGTGCCAGCAGCCCTGGGACTAGCACAGATACGCAGTATTTT.

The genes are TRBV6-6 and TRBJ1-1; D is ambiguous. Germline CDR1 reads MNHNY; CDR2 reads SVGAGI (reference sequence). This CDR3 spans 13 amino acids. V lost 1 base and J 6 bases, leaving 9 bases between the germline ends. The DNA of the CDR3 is TGTGCCAGCAGTTACTATACAGTGTCTGAAGCTTTCTTT. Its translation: CASSYYTVSEAFF.

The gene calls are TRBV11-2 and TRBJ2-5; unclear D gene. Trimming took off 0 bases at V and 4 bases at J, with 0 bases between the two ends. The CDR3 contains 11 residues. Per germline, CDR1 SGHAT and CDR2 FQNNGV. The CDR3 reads CASSLEETQYF. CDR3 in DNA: TGTGCCAGCAGCTTAGAAGAGACCCAGTACTTC.

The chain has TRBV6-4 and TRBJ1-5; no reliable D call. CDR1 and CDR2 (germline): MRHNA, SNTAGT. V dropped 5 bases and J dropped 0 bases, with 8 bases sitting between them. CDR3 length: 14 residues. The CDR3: CASSLEPSNQPQHF. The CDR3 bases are TGTGCCAGCAGTCTGGAACCTAGCAATCAGCCCCAGCATTTT.

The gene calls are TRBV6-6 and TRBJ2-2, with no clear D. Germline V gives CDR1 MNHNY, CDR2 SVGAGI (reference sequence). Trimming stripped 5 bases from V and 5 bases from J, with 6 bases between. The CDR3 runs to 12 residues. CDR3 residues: CASSRHTGELFF. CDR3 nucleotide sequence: TGTGCCAGCAGTCGCCATACCGGGGAGCTGTTTTTT.